This T cell receptor (beta chain) was observed in a study of graft-versus-host responses after intestinal transplantation. Across the whole study: Isolated intestinal, liver-intestinal, or multivisceral transplants were what recipients had. Every recipient had anti-thymocyte globulin induction and around 3 years of tacrolimus plus steroids.

General observations from the study: The study associated peak circulating GvH clone levels with early post-transplant HvG declines. Among recipient marrow samples, GvH clones were found; some appeared first in ileum or blood.

Trimming removed 0 bases from V and 2 bases from J, with 9 bases in between. Germline V gene lookup returns CDR1 SGDLS and CDR2 YYNGEE. The length of the CDR3 is 15 residues. The table came from immunoSEQ multiplex PCR; TCRdb's copy has only in-frame clones and leaves some out. The sample has over 45,000 clones; around 93% are singletons. As to this clone: As yet, its antigen is unknown.

The receptor was isolated from a human donor who was the organ donor for an intestinal transplant. This sample comprised unstimulated CD4+ T cells sorted from spleen or lymph node cells, obtained before transplant. The genes are TRBV9 and TRBJ1-3; unclear D gene. CDR3 protein: CASSVDPAPGNTIYF. CDR3 coding DNA: TGTGCCAGCAGCGTAGATCCAGCTCCTGGAAACACCATATATTTT.